This T cell receptor beta chain was recorded in a study of Ad26.COV2.S vaccination and SARS-CoV-2 variants. Study-level points and caveats: Estimates derived from TCR breadth and depth analyses may have underestimated total T cell responses. Post-vaccination breadth of spike-specific CD8+ and CD4+ T cell responses was reportedly substantial.

Sequencing used immunoSEQ multiplex PCR; TCRdb keeps in-frame clones, though not all of them. The sample has around 450,000 clones, roughly nine tenths seen once. Treatment meaning: approximately 18 received Ad26.COV2.S at low or high dose, single or two shots; about 5 received placebo; per-sample allocation not given. Day 63 after the first vaccine or placebo injection was the time point for sampling. To note about this clone: Its target is not known.

This sequence was found in a person between 18 and 65 years old who received the Ad26.COV2.S COVID-19 vaccine or a placebo. Sequencing was performed on peripheral blood, taken in a trial of Ad26.COV2.S vaccine versus placebo.

CDR3 loop: CASSPLLAGEGPSGANVLTF. The CDR3 DNA sequence: TGTGCCAGCAGCCCCCTTCTGGCTGGGGAGGGCCCTTCTGGGGCCAACGTCCTGACTTTC. V and J are TRBV3-1 (or the pseudogene TRBV3-2) and TRBJ2-6; 7 nucleotides line up with TRBD2. Germline V gives CDR1 LGHDT, CDR2 YNNKEL (reference sequence). This CDR3 region has 20 residues. Trimming took 4 bases from V and 1 from J; bases not matched to a gene: 16.